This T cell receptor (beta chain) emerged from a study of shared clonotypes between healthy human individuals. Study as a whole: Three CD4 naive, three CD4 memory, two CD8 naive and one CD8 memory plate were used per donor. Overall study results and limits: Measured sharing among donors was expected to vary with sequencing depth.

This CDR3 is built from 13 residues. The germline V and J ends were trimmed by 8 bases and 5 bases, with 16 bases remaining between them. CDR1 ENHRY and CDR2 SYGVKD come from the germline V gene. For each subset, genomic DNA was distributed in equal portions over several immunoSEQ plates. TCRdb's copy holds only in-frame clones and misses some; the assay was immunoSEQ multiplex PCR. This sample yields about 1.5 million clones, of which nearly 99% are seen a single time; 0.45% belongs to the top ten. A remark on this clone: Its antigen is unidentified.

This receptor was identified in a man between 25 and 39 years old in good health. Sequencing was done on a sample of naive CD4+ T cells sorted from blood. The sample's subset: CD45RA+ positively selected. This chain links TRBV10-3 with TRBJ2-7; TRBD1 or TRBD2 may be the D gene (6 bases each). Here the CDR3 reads CAIGGGPLDEQYF. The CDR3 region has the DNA TGTGCCATCGGAGGGGGGCCTCTGGACGAGCAGTACTTC.